These T cell receptor beta chains were read from a single sample in a study of cytomegalovirus exposure and HLA in healthy donors. Clones were sequenced by immunoSEQ multiplex PCR, and TCRdb holds only the in-frame ones, with some missing. The sample carries over 100,000 clones, around four fifths recorded once. The sequenced sample was PBMCs. The receptors were sampled from a male donor in good health and CMV-seronegative. Each CDR3 is given with its conserved first and last residue. D genes are given only for firm matches. Clone size is stated in some rows and not others, as once, few, many or a class when expanded.

TRBJ2-7 | TRBV5-4 | once | NA | CASSSAPGQSYEQYF | TGTGCCAGCAGCTCCGCACCCGGACAGAGCTACGAGCAGTACTTC
TRBJ1-6 | TRBV6-5 | NA | NA | CASSYGRRSYNSPLHF | TGTGCCAGCAGTTACGGGAGGCGCTCCTATAATTCACCCCTCCACTTT
TRBJ2-1 | TRBV18 | NA | NA | CASSPSGVPVGEQFF | TGTGCCAGCTCACCTTCAGGGGTCCCCGTCGGTGAGCAGTTCTTC
TRBJ1-1 | TRBV27 | NA | NA | CASSRGTEAFF | TGTGCCAGCAGTCGGGGCACTGAAGCTTTCTTT
TRBJ1-4 | TRBV7-6 | NA | NA | CASSSLAGEKLFF | TGTGCCAGCAGCTCCCTGGCGGGGGAAAAACTGTTTTTT
TRBJ1-3 | TRBV7-9 | NA | NA | CASSSRGSGNTIYF | TGTGCCAGCAGCTCAAGGGGCTCTGGAAACACCATATATTTT
TRBJ2-7 | TRBV5-5 | NA | TRBD1 | CASSLEGAPTYEQYF | TGTGCCAGCAGCTTGGAGGGGGCCCCGACCTACGAGCAGTACTTC
TRBJ1-1 | TRBV19 | NA | NA | CASSIWDNKGVAFF | TGTGCCAGTAGTATATGGGACAATAAGGGGGTAGCTTTCTTT
TRBJ2-1 | TRBV9 | NA | TRBD2 | CAGTSGRGEQFF | TGTGCCGGCACTAGCGGGAGGGGTGAGCAGTTCTTC
TRBJ2-5 | TRBV19 | few | TRBD1 | CASSRTGGGETQYF | TGTGCCAGTAGTAGAACAGGGGGCGGCGAGACCCAGTACTTC
TRBJ2-7 | TRBV5-1 | NA | NA | CASSLLQGGEQYF | TGCGCCAGCAGCTTGCTCCAGGGGGGCGAGCAGTACTTC
TRBJ1-1 | TRBV28 | NA | TRBD1 | CASSLVQGAKGAFF | TGTGCCAGCAGTTTAGTACAGGGGGCAAAGGGAGCTTTCTTT
TRBJ1-4 | TRBV27 | NA | NA | CASSLLTDYNEKLFF | TGTGCCAGCAGTTTATTAACAGATTACAATGAAAAACTGTTTTTT
TRBJ1-4 | TRBV6-6 | once | TRBD1 | CASRPTQGMPNEKLFF | TGTGCCAGCAGACCCACACAGGGGATGCCTAATGAAAAACTGTTTTTT
TRBJ1-4 | TRBV4-3 | NA | NA | CASSQDRGIYLNEKLFF | TGCGCCAGCAGCCAAGACAGGGGTATCTACCTTAATGAAAAACTGTTTTTT
TRBJ2-7 | TRBV15 | NA | NA | CATSRGQAIHEQYF | TGTGCCACCAGCAGAGGGCAGGCCATCCACGAGCAGTACTTC
TRBJ2-1 | TRBV9 | NA | NA | CASSAGGRDEQFF | TGTGCCAGCAGCGCGGGGGGCCGAGATGAGCAGTTCTTC
TRBJ2-2 | TRBV7-2 | NA | TRBD1 | CASRTLGDRGFLGELFF | TGTGCCAGCAGGACGCTTGGGGACAGGGGATTCCTCGGGGAGCTGTTTTTT
TRBJ2-5 | TRBV5-1 | NA | NA | CASSSYRSIMETQYF | TGCGCCAGCAGCTCGTATCGTTCTATTATGGAGACCCAGTACTTC
TRBJ2-3 | TRBV7-2 | NA | TRBD2 | CASSFPTSGVSTDTQYF | TGTGCCAGCAGCTTTCCGACTAGCGGGGTTAGCACAGATACGCAGTATTTT
TRBJ1-5 | TRBV7-9 | NA | NA | CSSSLELGGSNQPQHF | TGTTCCAGCAGCTTAGAGTTGGGGGGGAGCAATCAGCCCCAGCATTTT
TRBJ2-3 | TRBV30 | NA | NA | CAWRGGGSTDTQYF | TGTGCCTGGAGAGGGGGTGGGAGCACAGATACGCAGTATTTT
TRBJ2-7 | TRBV4-3 | once | NA | CASSRAQSSYEQYF | TGCGCCAGCAGCCGGGCCCAGAGCTCCTACGAGCAGTACTTC
TRBJ2-1 | TRBV19 | NA | TRBD1 | CASSTGGLINEQFF | TGTGCCAGCTCCACAGGGGGCTTAATCAATGAGCAGTTCTTC
TRBJ2-3 | TRBV15 | few | NA | CATSRDGESTDTQYF | TGTGCCACCAGCAGAGATGGGGAGTCCACAGATACGCAGTATTTT
TRBJ2-1 | TRBV4-2 | NA | NA | CASSPALTYNEQFF | TGTGCCAGCAGCCCCGCGCTTACCTACAATGAGCAGTTCTTC
TRBJ2-3 | TRBV27 | NA | TRBD2 | CASGGGLAGHATDTQYF | TGTGCCAGCGGGGGGGGACTAGCGGGGCACGCCACAGATACGCAGTATTTT
TRBJ2-7 | TRBV29-1 | NA | TRBD2 | CSVETSGRSYEQYF | TGCAGCGTGGAAACTAGCGGGAGATCCTACGAGCAGTACTTC
TRBJ1-2 | TRBV2 | NA | TRBD1 | CASSSPGTDYTNYGYTF | TGTGCCAGCAGTTCCCCCGGGACAGACTACACTAACTATGGCTACACCTTC
TRBJ2-4 | TRBV5-1 | NA | TRBD1 | CASSPGQGSIQYF | TGCGCCAGCAGCCCGGGACAGGGTAGCATTCAGTACTTC
TRBJ2-5 | TRBV7-9 | NA | TRBD2 | CASSSLAGPPQETQYF | TGTGCCAGCAGTTCCCTAGCGGGACCGCCCCAAGAGACCCAGTACTTC
TRBJ1-4 | TRBV7-6 | NA | NA | CASSLRVGEKLFF | TGTGCCAGCAGCTTGAGGGTGGGTGAAAAACTGTTTTTT
TRBJ2-2 | TRBV4-3 | few | TRBD2 | CASSPSEPGLAGYGELFF | TGCGCCAGCAGCCCATCCGAACCGGGACTAGCGGGATACGGGGAGCTGTTTTTT
TRBJ1-5 | TRBV11-2 | once | NA | CASSLVAGHFSNQPQHF | TGTGCCAGCAGCTTAGTGGCAGGCCACTTTAGCAATCAGCCCCAGCATTTT
TRBJ2-7 | TRBV30 | few | TRBD2 | CAWSLAGASVYEQYF | TGTGCCTGGAGTCTAGCGGGAGCATCGGTCTACGAGCAGTACTTC
TRBJ2-2 | TRBV30 | NA | TRBD1 | CAWGRGLGTGELFF | TGTGCCTGGGGAAGGGGGCTCGGAACCGGGGAGCTGTTTTTT
TRBJ2-7 | TRBV7-9 | NA | TRBD2 | CASSLESSGGPSYEQYF | TGTGCCAGCAGCTTAGAGAGTAGCGGGGGACCATCCTACGAGCAGTACTTC
TRBJ1-1 | TRBV2 | NA | NA | CASKAGESSEAFF | TGTGCCAGCAAGGCAGGGGAATCCTCTGAAGCTTTCTTT
TRBJ2-7 | TRBV5-8 | NA | NA | CASPPTTGRYEQYF | TGTGCCAGCCCACCCACCACAGGGCGGTACGAGCAGTACTTC
TRBJ2-3 | TRBV10-3 | NA | NA | CAITQTGSTDTQYF | TGTGCCATCACCCAAACAGGGAGCACAGATACGCAGTATTTT
TRBJ2-5 | TRBV11-2 | NA | TRBD2 | CASSLGLAGSETQYF | TGTGCCAGCAGCTTAGGACTAGCGGGCAGTGAGACCCAGTACTTC
TRBJ1-3 | TRBV28 | NA | NA | CASSTGNTIYF | TGTGCCAGCAGTACCGGGAACACCATATATTTT